There are a few counts of the clone carrying this TCR beta chain. These data come from a study of control samples from healthy donors and cancer patients. V was cut by 1 base and J by 1 base, with 11 bases left in between. The CDR3 is 16 amino acids. Germline V CDR1 and CDR2: SGHTA, FQGNSA. Clones were sequenced by immunoSEQ multiplex PCR, and TCRdb holds only the in-frame ones, with some missing. Here the sample spans 100,000 to 130,000 clones, approximately 82% being singletons. The receptor comes from a man aged 18 to 29 in good health. The sample comprised blood. The J gene is TRBJ2-4, the V gene TRBV7-2, with D possibly TRBD2 on 7 matching bases. The CDR3 DNA reads TGTGCCAGCAGCTTAGTGGGGGGGCAGGCCAAAAACATTCAGTACTTC. It is translated as CASSLVGGQAKNIQYF.